This T cell receptor delta chain was obtained from a study of gamma-delta T cells after stem cell transplantation. TCRdb called clones anew from the RT-PCR reads with CATT. The table lists some 1,700 delta-chain clones, over 14% of them singletons, with more than 12% in the top ten. Judged by abundance, this clone is large (0.1 to 1%). CDR1 and CDR2 (germline): GEAIGNYY, EKD. This CDR3 is built from 19 residues. J gave up 2 bases and V 0 bases, and 9 bases lay outside the gene matches. The sample consisted of gamma-delta T cells. This clonotype originated in a human donor. It is not recorded whose cells these are; they may come from a transplant donor. The chain carries TRDV2 and TRDJ3; 7 positions agree with TRDD3. CDR3 sequence: CACDTADGGVAWDTRQMFF. The CDR3 bases are TGTGCCTGTGACACCGCGGATGGGGGAGTCGCCTGGGACACCCGACAGATGTTTTTC.